This TCR beta chain was identified during a study of cytomegalovirus exposure and HLA in healthy donors. A multiplex PCR was run with 60 Vbeta primers and 13 Jbeta primers. Sequencing was performed with immunoSEQ multiplex PCR; in TCRdb, only in-frame clones are kept and a portion is missing. The sample has 250,000 to 350,000 clones, over 70% seen once; the top ten hold less than 0.4%. Germline lookup yields CDR1 SGHKS and CDR2 YYEKEE (reference sequence). V was pared by 0 bases and J by 1 base, with 10 bases between. The CDR3 is 15 residues long. The sample consisted of PBMCs. The chain is built from TRBV5-5 and TRBJ2-5; tentative D call: TRBD2 (6 bases). The clonotype was recovered from a girl aged 2-10 years in good health and CMV-seronegative. The CDR3 DNA reads TGTGCCAGCAGCTTGGGGGACTGGACCCAAGAGACCCAGTACTTC. As protein: CASSLGDWTQETQYF.